A selection of T cell receptor beta chains follows, all from one sample in a study of CD8+ T cells in alopecia areata. Assay: immunoSEQ multiplex PCR; the TCRdb copy retains only in-frame clones and omits some. The data show about 74,000 clones, with approximately 28% seen just once and about 15% held by the top ten. The material sequenced was CD8+ T cells sorted from blood, taken at week 4, from a patient treated with tofacitinib. The receptors come from a human donor with alopecia areata. The CDR3 runs from the conserved cysteine through the conserved F or W. A D gene is named only where the DNA matches it firmly. Clone size is shown for a subset of rows, as once, few, many or a class of expanded clone.

v_gene	d_gene	abundance	j_gene	CDR3nt	CDR3aa
TRBV20-1	-	-	TRBJ2-2	TGCAGTGCCCCCAGCCCCGGGGAGCTGTTTTTT	CSAPSPGELFF
TRBV28	-	-	TRBJ2-1	TGTGCCAGCAGTTTTCGCCAGGTGGATGAGCAGTTCTTC	CASSFRQVDEQFF
TRBV15	TRBD2	-	TRBJ2-1	TGTGCCACCGCGGCTACCGGGACTAGCTTTGTTGAGCAGTTCTTC	CATAATGTSFVEQFF
TRBV6-5	TRBD2	-	TRBJ2-3	TGTGCCGGAGGGCGGGAGGACAAAGATACGCAATATTTT	CAGGREDKDTQYF
TRBV29-1	-	few	TRBJ2-7	TGCAGCGTTGTAGGAGCCCTGGGGACGGACGGGCAGTACTTC	CSVVGALGTDGQYF
TRBV29-1	-	-	TRBJ1-1	TGCAGCGTTGGCACTGAAGCTTTCTTT	CSVGTEAFF
TRBV7-2	-	-	TRBJ1-5	TGTGCCAGCAGCCCCGGACATAGCAATCAGCCCCAGCATTTT	CASSPGHSNQPQHF
TRBV7-9	TRBD1	-	TRBJ1-3	TGTGCCAGCGAACCGGGACAGAGCTCTGGAAACACCATATATTTT	CASEPGQSSGNTIYF
TRBV7-9	-	-	TRBJ2-7	TGTGCCAGCAGCTCCGGGGAGGGGGCTCCCTACGAGCAGTACTTC	CASSSGEGAPYEQYF
TRBV5-1	TRBD1	few	TRBJ1-1	TGCGCCAGCCATGGTGGGGACAGGGGGCAGAACACTGAAGCTTTCTTT	CASHGGDRGQNTEAFF
TRBV9	-	few	TRBJ2-3	TGTGCCAGCAGCGTAGTCGGCGGTAGCACAGATACGCAGTATTTT	CASSVVGGSTDTQYF
TRBV29-1	-	few	TRBJ2-1	TGCAGCCCAACTCGGGACCACAATGAGCAGTTCTTC	CSPTRDHNEQFF
TRBV29-1	TRBD2	few	TRBJ2-7	TGCAGCGTTCTGTTACCGGGAAGCGGGAGTCTGTACGAGCAGTACTTC	CSVLLPGSGSLYEQYF
TRBV18	-	many	TRBJ2-7	TGTGCCAGCTCACCACCCGGGGGTGGTTACGAGCAGTACTTC	CASSPPGGGYEQYF
TRBV29-1	-	-	TRBJ2-1	TGCAGCGTTGTCGGGGCCTACAATGAGCAGTTCTTC	CSVVGAYNEQFF
TRBV11-2	TRBD2	-	TRBJ2-6	TGTGCCAGCAGCGCGCTAGCGGGGTTCTCTGGGGCCAACGTCCTGACTTTC	CASSALAGFSGANVLTF
TRBV7-6	-	-	TRBJ2-7	TGTGCCAGCAGCTTAGTCGGCAGGGGACACCTACGAGAGCAGTACTTC	CASSLVGRGHLREQYF
TRBV5-6	-	-	TRBJ1-1	TGTGCCAGCACACTAGGGGTTTCGGCGATCGCTGAAGCTTTCTTT	CASTLGVSAIAEAFF
TRBV7-3	TRBD2	few	TRBJ2-2	TGTGCCAGCAGCCTAACCGGGACTAGCATATTCGGGGAGCTGTTTTTT	CASSLTGTSIFGELFF
TRBV10-3	-	few	TRBJ2-1	TGTGCCATCAGGGAGGTTAACAATGAGCAGTTCTTC	CAIREVNNEQFF
TRBV29-1	-	few	TRBJ2-7	TGCAGCGTTACAGGGGGGGAACGATACGAGCAGTACTTC	CSVTGGERYEQYF
TRBV7-9	-	-	TRBJ2-5	TGTGCCAGCACCGAACCCGGGTGGGAGACCCAGTACTTC	CASTEPGWETQYF
TRBV28	TRBD1	few	TRBJ2-7	TGTGCCAGCAGTGAGATTGGACAGGGGACCTACGAGCAGTACTTC	CASSEIGQGTYEQYF
TRBV7-8	-	medium-sized	TRBJ1-1	TGTGCCAGCAGCTGGACAGTCATGAACACTGAAGCTTTCTTT	CASSWTVMNTEAFF
TRBV29-1	-	-	TRBJ1-1	TGCAGCGTCTACGAGGGGGGCATGAACACTGAAGCTTTCTTT	CSVYEGGMNTEAFF
TRBV27	-	few	TRBJ2-2	TGTGCCAGCAGTTTAGTGGCAAACGGGGAGCTGTTTTTT	CASSLVANGELFF
TRBV27	-	-	TRBJ1-1	TGTGCCAGCAGTTCGACAGTAACGTTGAACACTGAAGCTTTCTTT	CASSSTVTLNTEAFF
TRBV6-5	-	-	TRBJ2-1	TGTGCCAGCAGACCCCCAGACGTAGCCAGCGAGCAGTTCTTC	CASRPPDVASEQFF
TRBV9	-	-	TRBJ1-5	TGTGCCAGCAGCGTAAATGGGAATCAGCCCCAGCATTTT	CASSVNGNQPQHF
TRBV27	-	-	TRBJ1-5	TGTGCCAGCAGTAGAACAGGGACTCAGCCCCAGCATTTT	CASSRTGTQPQHF
TRBV7-8	TRBD1	-	TRBJ1-2	TGTGCCAGCAGCTTCCGCAGAAAACAGGGGAATTTTGGTGGCTACACCTTC	CASSFRRKQGNFGGYTF
TRBV7-9	TRBD2	few	TRBJ2-7	TGTGCCAGCAGCGTCACTAGCGACTACGAGCAGTACTTC	CASSVTSDYEQYF
TRBV30	TRBD1	-	TRBJ1-2	TGTGCCTGGCCGGGACAGGGAAGCTATGGCTACACCTTC	CAWPGQGSYGYTF
TRBV27	-	few	TRBJ2-7	TGTGCCAGCAGTTTGCGGGTTGACCAACTCTACGAGCAGTACTTC	CASSLRVDQLYEQYF
TRBV15	-	-	TRBJ2-1	TGTGCCACCAGCAGAGACCGTTCGACTAGTTTGAATGAGCAGTTCTTC	CATSRDRSTSLNEQFF
TRBV7-8	-	-	TRBJ2-5	TGTGCCAGCAGCTTAGTAGGTGGAGAGACCCAGTACTTC	CASSLVGGETQYF
TRBV11-2	TRBD1	-	TRBJ2-3	TGTGCCAGCAGTCAGGGGGTTTCAGATACGCAGTATTTT	CASSQGVSDTQYF
TRBV12-5	-	-	TRBJ2-5	TGTGCTAGTGGTTTGGACCGTCAAGAGACCCAGTACTTC	CASGLDRQETQYF
TRBV5-4	-	-	TRBJ2-2	TGTGCCAGCAGCTTGACCCCCACCGGGGAGCTGTTTTTT	CASSLTPTGELFF
TRBV5-1	-	-	TRBJ2-7	TGCGCCAGCAGCCCCTCGGCAGGGTGGATGTACGAGCAGTACTTC	CASSPSAGWMYEQYF
TRBV15	-	-	TRBJ1-2	TGTGCCACCAGCGGGCCCGGGGGCACCTATGGCTACACCTTC	CATSGPGGTYGYTF
TRBV19	-	many	TRBJ1-1	TGTGCCAGTAGCCCGACCGTGGGAGGGAATGTTGAAGCTTTCTTT	CASSPTVGGNVEAFF